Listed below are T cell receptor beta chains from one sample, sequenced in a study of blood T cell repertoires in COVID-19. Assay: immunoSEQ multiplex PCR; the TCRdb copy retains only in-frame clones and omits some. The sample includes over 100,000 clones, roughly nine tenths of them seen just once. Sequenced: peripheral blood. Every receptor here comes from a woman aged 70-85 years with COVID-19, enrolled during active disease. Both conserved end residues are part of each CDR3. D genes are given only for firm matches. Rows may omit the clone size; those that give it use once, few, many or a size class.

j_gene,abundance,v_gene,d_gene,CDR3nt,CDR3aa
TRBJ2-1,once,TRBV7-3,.,TGTGCCAGCAGCTTAAATCACCGGGGGGAGCAGTTCTTC,CASSLNHRGEQFF
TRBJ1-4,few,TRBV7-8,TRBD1,TGTGCCAGCAGCCAAACCCCGGTCGGGGACAGGCAAGAAAAACTGTTTTTT,CASSQTPVGDRQEKLFF
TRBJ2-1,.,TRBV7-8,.,TGTGCCAGCAGCTTAGTGGGGACTGTGGGGTCCAATGAGCAGTTCTTC,CASSLVGTVGSNEQFF
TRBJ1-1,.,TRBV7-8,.,TGTGCCAGCAGCTTCCAGTCGAACACTGAAGCTTTCTTT,CASSFQSNTEAFF
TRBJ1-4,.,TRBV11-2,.,TGTGCCAGCAGCTTGGGGGGACCGGGCTTTACTGAAAAACTGTTTTTT,CASSLGGPGFTEKLFF
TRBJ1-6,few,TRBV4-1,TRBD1,TGCGCCAGCAGCCAAGATCCCGGGACAGCCTACCTCTCCTATAATTCACCCCTCCACTTT,CASSQDPGTAYLSYNSPLHF
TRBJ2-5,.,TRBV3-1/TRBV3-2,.,TGTGCCAGCAGCCAAGTAATACGGAGTGAGACCCAGTACTTC,CASSQVIRSETQYF
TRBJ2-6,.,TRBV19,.,TGTGCCAGTAGCAGGCAGTTTTTTGGGGCCAACGTCCTGACTTTC,CASSRQFFGANVLTF
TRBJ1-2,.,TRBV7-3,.,TGTGCCAGCAGCTATGCGGACAGTAACTATGGCTACACCTTC,CASSYADSNYGYTF
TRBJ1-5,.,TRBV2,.,TGTGCCAGCAGTTTGCAGCGGTACAATCAGCCCCAGCATTTT,CASSLQRYNQPQHF
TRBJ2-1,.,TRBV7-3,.,TGTGCCAGCAGCTACATACAGGGTCAGCAGTTCTTC,CASSYIQGQQFF
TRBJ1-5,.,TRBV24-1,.,TGTGCCACCAGTGGGTCCAGGGGTAGTAATCAGCCCCAGCATTTT,CATSGSRGSNQPQHF
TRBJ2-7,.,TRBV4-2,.,TGTGCCAGCAGCCAAGACAGGGGTTGGAACGAGCAGTACTTC,CASSQDRGWNEQYF
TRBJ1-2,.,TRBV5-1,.,TGCGCCAGCAGCTTGGCCGACTATGGCTACACCTTC,CASSLADYGYTF
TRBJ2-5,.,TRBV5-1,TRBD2,TGCGCCAGCAGCGGTTTAGCGGGGGGGTACCAAGAGACCCAGTACTTC,CASSGLAGGYQETQYF
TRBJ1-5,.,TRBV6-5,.,TGTGCCAGCATGATAATGGGGGGGGGTCCCCAGCATTTT,CASMIMGGGPQHF
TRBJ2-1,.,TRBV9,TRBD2,TGTGCCAGCAGCGTACGAATTGTGGGGACTAGCGGGGCAAAGGGGTCCTACAATGAGCAGTTCTTC,CASSVRIVGTSGAKGSYNEQFF
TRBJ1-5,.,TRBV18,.,TGTGCCAGCTCACCAGGGGCAGGGTTGTTAGGCAATCAGCCCCAGCATTTT,CASSPGAGLLGNQPQHF
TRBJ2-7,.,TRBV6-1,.,TGTGCCAGCAGTGAAGTGGACAGCATCTACGAGCAGTACTTC,CASSEVDSIYEQYF
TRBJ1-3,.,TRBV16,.,TGTGCCAGCAGACTTGACCGCTCGAGGGGAAACACCATATATTTT,CASRLDRSRGNTIYF
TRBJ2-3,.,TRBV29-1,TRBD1,TGCAGCGTATTAAAGGGACAGGGCACAGATACGCAGTATTTT,CSVLKGQGTDTQYF
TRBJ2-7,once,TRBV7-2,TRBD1,TGTGCCAGCAGCTTAGGACAGGGGGCCCGACTTAGCTCCTACGAGCAGTACTTC,CASSLGQGARLSSYEQYF
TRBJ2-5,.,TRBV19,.,TGTGCCAGTAGAGAAAAAACTTCCGAGACCCAGTACTTC,CASREKTSETQYF
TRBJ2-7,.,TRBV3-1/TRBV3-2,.,TGTGCCAGCAGCCACCAGGCCGCCTACGAGCAGTACTTC,CASSHQAAYEQYF
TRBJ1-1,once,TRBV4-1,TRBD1,TGCGCCAGCAGCCAGGAAAACAGGGGGCATGCTTTCTTT,CASSQENRGHAFF
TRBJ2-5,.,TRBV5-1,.,TGCGCCAGCAGCTTGGAGGCAGCGGCTGAGCGGGAGACCCAGTACTTC,CASSLEAAAERETQYF
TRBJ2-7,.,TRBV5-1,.,TGCGCCAGCAGCGGGGGGGGACAATCCGAGCAGTACTTC,CASSGGGQSEQYF
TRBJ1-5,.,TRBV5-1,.,TGCGCCAGCAGCTTGACGACGTCCGAGGGCCAGCCCCAGCATTTT,CASSLTTSEGQPQHF
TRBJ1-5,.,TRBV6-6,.,TGTGCCAGCAGCCCAGACAGGAATCAGCCCCAGCATTTT,CASSPDRNQPQHF
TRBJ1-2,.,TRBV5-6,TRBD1,TGTGCCAGCAGCTTTGACAGGGAAAGTGGCTACACCTTC,CASSFDRESGYTF
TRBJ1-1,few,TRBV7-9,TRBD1,TGTGCCAGCAGCTTTGGTACTCCAGGGGGGACTGAAGCTTTCTTT,CASSFGTPGGTEAFF
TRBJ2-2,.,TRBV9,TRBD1,TGTGCCAGCAGCGAAACAGGGGTAGGCACCGGGGAGCTGTTTTTT,CASSETGVGTGELFF
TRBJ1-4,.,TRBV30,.,TGTGCCTGGAGTGGGACTCGTAATGAAAAACTGTTTTTT,CAWSGTRNEKLFF